These 8 T cell receptor beta chains came from one sample sequenced in a study of cytomegalovirus exposure and HLA in healthy donors. The PCR used 60 Vbeta and 13 Jbeta primers. Clones were sequenced by immunoSEQ multiplex PCR, and TCRdb holds only the in-frame ones, with some missing. The data show 160,000 or so clones, 80% to 90% seen once. The sequenced material came from PBMCs. The receptors were gathered from a man between 45 and 60 years old in good health and CMV-seropositive.

V usage is TRBV28 and J usage is TRBJ1-4, with unresolved D. The germline V gene encodes CDR1 MDHEN and CDR2 SYDVKM. Between the trimmed V and J ends, which lost 6 bases and 5 bases, there was a span of 16 bases. This CDR3 is 15 amino acids long. The CDR3 coding sequence is TGTGCCAGCAGCCCCGCGGAAAGAGTAAATGAAAAACTGTTTTTT. It is translated as CASSPAERVNEKLFF.

The J gene is TRBJ1-4, the V gene TRBV7-9; D might be TRBD1 (6 bases). Looked up from germline, CDR1 is SEHNR and CDR2 is FQNEAQ (reference sequence). The CDR3 covers 14 residues. V dropped 5 bases and J dropped 3 bases, with 10 bases sitting between them. CDR3 sequence reads: CASSQQGANEKLFF. CDR3 coding DNA: TGTGCCAGCAGCCAACAGGGCGCTAATGAAAAACTGTTTTTT.

This clone was observed a few times. Its ends do not fully match the called genes, so a read error is possible. The chain employs TRBV4-1 and TRBJ2-7; 9 positions match TRBD1. The CDR3 runs to 15 residues. CDR1 is MGHRA and CDR2 is YSYEKL in the germline V gene. The CDR3 here is CASSLKQGAVYEQYF. CDR3 DNA: TGTGCCAGCAGCCTGAAACAGGGGGCGGTTTACGAGCAGTACTTC.

The chain links TRBV18 to TRBJ2-2; 13 positions match TRBD2. This CDR3 contains 17 residues. The germline CDR1 and CDR2 sequences are KGHSH and LQKENI. Trimming removed 5 bases from V and 6 bases from J; junction bases left unmatched: 9. Here the CDR3 reads CASSSGLAGLQPGELFF. The CDR3 DNA is TGTGCCAGCTCATCGGGACTAGCGGGACTCCAACCCGGGGAGCTGTTTTTT.

The chain uses TRBV10-2 and TRBJ2-7, with a possible D match to TRBD1 (6 bases). Germline V gene data show CDR1 as WSHSY and CDR2 as SAAADI. Trimming left V 6 bases short and J 2 bases short, with 14 bases between. The CDR3 totals 14 residues. For the CDR3, the DNA is TGCGCCAGCAGGGAGACAGGTCTTACCTACGAGCAGTACGTC. Its protein product is CASRETGLTYEQYV.

The CDR3 DNA reads as TGCGCCAGCAGCTTGTCGGGGACAGGGGGCATGCAGACCCAGTACTTC. It codes for CASSLSGTGGMQTQYF. The chain has TRBV5-1 and TRBJ2-5, with 12 bases lining up with TRBD1. The V and J ends lost 1 base and 6 bases, in that order; junction bases with no gene match: 7. CDR1 and CDR2 from the germline V gene are SGHRS and YFSETQ. CDR3 size: 16 residues.

This clone appeared once. The chain is built from TRBV27 and TRBJ1-2; D unresolved. This CDR3 has 16 amino acids. V was pared by 3 bases and J by 5 bases, with 19 bases between. CDR1 MNHEY and CDR2 SMNVEV come from the germline V gene (reference sequence). Written as DNA, the CDR3 is TGTGCCAGCAGTTTCTCGGCAGGCCCGCACCTTTATGGCTACACCTTC. Amino acids: CASSFSAGPHLYGYTF.

This rearrangement joins TRBV6-5 to TRBJ2-5; TRBD2 agrees at 12 bases. The J call may be incorrect, as the DNA end agrees better with TRBJ2-7. Germline CDR1 is MNHEY and CDR2 is SVGAGI. The CDR3 extends over 14 amino acids. Written as DNA, the CDR3 is TGTGCCAGCAGTCGACTAGCGGGGGAATACGAGCAGTACTTC. The encoded protein is CASSRLAGEYEQYF.